Listed here is a single T cell receptor beta chain. Its antigen remains unknown. TCRdb redid the calling of the RT-PCR reads with MiXCR, one entry per CDR3 protein. Of roughly 160,000 distinct CDR3 sequences listed, approximately 10% are singletons. The entry originates in a study of response to subunit inactivated influenza vaccine. General study results and limits: Each seasonal influenza vaccination recruits few new T cells, the authors suggested.

The sample was non-naive T cells sorted from PBMCs, taken around seven weeks after vaccination. The sequence derives from a man over 45 who received an inactivated influenza vaccine.

This CDR3 reads CSAREPRGGQETQYF. CDR3 sequence (DNA): TGCAGTGCTAGAGAGCCGCGCGGGGGACAAGAGACCCAGTACTTC. The J gene is TRBJ2-5, the V gene TRBV20-1; 7 bases map to TRBD2. V gave up 0 bases and J gave up 2 bases; unmatched junction bases: 6. From germline, CDR1 is DFQATT and CDR2 SNEGSKA (reference sequence). The CDR3 is made up of 15 amino acids.